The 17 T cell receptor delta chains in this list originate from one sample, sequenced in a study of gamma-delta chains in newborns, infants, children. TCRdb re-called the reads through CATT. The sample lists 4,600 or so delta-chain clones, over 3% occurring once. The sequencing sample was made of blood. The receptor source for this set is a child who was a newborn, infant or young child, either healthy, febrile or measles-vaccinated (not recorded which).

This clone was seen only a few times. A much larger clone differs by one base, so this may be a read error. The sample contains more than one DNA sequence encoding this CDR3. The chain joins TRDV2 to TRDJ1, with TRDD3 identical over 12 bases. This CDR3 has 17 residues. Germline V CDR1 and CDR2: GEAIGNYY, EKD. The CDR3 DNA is TGTGCCTGCGACACCGGGCCACTGGGGGATACCACCGATAAACTCATCTTT. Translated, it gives CACDTGPLGDTTDKLIF.

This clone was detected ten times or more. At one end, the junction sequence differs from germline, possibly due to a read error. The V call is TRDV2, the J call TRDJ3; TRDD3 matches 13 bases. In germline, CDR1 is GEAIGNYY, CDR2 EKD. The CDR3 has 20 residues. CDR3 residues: CACDSYWGIRSSWDTRRMFF. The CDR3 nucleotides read TGTGCCTGTGACTCGTACTGGGGGATACGCAGCTCCTGGGACACCCGACGGATGTTTTTC.

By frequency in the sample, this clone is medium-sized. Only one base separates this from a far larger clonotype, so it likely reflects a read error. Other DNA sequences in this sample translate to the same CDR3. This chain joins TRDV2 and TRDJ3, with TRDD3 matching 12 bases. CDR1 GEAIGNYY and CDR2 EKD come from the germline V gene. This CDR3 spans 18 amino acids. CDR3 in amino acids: CACDTVLGDTWDTRQMFF. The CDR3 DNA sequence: TGTGCCTGTGACACCGTACTGGGGGATACCTGGGACACCCGACAGATGTTCTTC.

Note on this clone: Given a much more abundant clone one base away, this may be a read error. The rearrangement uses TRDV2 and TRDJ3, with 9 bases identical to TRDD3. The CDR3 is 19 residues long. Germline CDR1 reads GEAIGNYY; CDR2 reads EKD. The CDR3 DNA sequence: TGTGCCTGTGACACCGGGGGATACCGGAGCTCCTGGGACGCCCGACAGATGTTTTTC. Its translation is CACDTGGYRSSWDARQMFF.

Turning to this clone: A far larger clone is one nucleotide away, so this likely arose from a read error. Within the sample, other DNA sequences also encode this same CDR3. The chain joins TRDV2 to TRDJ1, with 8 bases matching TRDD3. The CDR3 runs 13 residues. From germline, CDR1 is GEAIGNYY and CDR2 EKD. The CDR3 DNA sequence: TGTGCTTGTGACACCTGGGGGACCGAGAGACTCATCTTT. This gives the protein CACDTWGTERLIF.

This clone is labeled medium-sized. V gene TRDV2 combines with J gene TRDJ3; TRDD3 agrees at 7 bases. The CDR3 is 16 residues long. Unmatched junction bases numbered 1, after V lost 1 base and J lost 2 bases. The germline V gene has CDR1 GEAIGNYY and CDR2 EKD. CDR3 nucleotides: TGTGCCTGTGACACTGGGGGAACCTGGGACACCCGACAGATGTTTTTC. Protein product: CACDTGGTWDTRQMFF.

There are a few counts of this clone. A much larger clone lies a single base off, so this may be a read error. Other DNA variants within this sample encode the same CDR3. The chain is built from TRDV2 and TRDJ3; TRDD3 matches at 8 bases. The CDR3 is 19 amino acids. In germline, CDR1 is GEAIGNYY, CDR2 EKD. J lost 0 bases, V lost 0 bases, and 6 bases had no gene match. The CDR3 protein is CACDTGWGIRSWDTRQMFF. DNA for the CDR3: TGTGCCTGTGACACCGGTTGGGGGATCCGCTCCTGGGACACCCGACAGATGTTTTTC.

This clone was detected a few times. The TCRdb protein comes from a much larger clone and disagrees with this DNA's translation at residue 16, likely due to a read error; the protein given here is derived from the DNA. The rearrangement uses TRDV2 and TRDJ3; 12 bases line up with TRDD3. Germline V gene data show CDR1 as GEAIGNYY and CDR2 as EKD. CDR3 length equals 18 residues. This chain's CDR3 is CACDKVLGDTWDTRQLFF. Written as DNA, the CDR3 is TGTGCCTGTGACAAAGTACTGGGGGATACCTGGGACACCCGACAGCTGTTTTTC.

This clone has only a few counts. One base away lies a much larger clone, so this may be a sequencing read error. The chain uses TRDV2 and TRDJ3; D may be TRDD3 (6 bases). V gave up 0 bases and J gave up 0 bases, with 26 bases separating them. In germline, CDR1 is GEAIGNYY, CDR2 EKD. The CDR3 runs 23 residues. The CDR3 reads CACDTVGILGGASSSWDTRQMFF. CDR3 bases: TGTGCCTGTGACACCGTCGGGATCCTCGGGGGAGCCTCTAGCTCCTGGGACACCCGACAGATGTTTTTC.

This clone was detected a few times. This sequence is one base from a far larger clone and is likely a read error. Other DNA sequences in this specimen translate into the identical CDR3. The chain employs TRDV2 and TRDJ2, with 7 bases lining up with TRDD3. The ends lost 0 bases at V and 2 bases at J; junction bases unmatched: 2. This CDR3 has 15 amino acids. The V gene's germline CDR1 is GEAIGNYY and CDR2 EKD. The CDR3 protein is CACDTWGTLTAQLFF. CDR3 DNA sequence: TGTGCCTGTGACACCTGGGGGACCTTGACAGCACAACTCTTCTTT.

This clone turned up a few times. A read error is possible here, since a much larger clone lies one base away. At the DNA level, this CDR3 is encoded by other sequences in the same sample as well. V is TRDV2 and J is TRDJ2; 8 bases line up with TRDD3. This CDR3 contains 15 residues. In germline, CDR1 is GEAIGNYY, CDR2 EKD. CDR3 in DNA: TGTGCCTGTGACATACTGGGGGCTTTGACAGCGCAACTCTTCTTT. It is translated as CACDILGALTAQLFF.

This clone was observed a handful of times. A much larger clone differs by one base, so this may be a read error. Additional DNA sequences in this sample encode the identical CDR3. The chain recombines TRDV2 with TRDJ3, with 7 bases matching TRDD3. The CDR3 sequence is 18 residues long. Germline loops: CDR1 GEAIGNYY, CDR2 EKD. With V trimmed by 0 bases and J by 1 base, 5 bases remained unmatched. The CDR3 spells CACDTVGIRSWDTRQMFF. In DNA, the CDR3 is TGTGCCTGTGACACCGTGGGGATAAGATCCTGGGACACCCGACAGATGTTTTTC.

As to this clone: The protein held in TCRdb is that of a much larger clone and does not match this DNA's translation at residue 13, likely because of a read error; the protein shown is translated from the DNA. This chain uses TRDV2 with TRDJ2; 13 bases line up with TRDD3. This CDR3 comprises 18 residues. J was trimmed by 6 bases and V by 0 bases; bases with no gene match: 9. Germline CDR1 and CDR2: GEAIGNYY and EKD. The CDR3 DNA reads TGTGCCTGTGACACCGTACTGGGGGATACGCGGCGGGCAGCACAACTCTTCTTT. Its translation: CACDTVLGDTRRAAQLFF.

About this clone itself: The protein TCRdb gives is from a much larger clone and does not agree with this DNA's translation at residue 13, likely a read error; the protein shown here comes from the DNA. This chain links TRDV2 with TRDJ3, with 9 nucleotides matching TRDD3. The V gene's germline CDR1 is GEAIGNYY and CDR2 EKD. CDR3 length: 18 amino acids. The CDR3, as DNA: TGTGCCTGTGACGCTCTGGGGGATGAAGGCTGGGACGCCCGACAGATGTTTTTC. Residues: CACDALGDEGWDARQMFF.

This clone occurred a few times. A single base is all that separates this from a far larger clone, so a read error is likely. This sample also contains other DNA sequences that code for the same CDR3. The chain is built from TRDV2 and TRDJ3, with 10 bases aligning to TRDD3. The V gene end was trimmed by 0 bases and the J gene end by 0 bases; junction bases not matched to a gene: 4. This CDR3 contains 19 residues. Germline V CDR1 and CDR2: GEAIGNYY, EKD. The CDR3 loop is CACDTVLGDISWDTRQMFF. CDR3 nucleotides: TGTGCCTGTGACACCGTTCTGGGGGATATCTCCTGGGACACCCGACAGATGTTTTTC.

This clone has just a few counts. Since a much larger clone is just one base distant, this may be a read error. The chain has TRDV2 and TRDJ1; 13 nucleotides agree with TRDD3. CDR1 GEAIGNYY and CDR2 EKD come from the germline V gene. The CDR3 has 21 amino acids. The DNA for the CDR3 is TGTGCCTGTAACACCGTTCCGACGTACTGGGGGATACGAAGGGGACCCGATAAACTCATCTTT. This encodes CACNTVPTYWGIRRGPDKLIF.

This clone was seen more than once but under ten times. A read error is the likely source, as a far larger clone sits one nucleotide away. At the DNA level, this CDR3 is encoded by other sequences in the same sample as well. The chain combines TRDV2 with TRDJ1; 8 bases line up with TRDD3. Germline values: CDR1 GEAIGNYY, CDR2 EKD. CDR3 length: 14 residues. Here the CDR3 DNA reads TGTGCCTGCGACACCGGGATACGCACCGATAAACTCATCTTT. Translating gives CACDTGIRTDKLIF.